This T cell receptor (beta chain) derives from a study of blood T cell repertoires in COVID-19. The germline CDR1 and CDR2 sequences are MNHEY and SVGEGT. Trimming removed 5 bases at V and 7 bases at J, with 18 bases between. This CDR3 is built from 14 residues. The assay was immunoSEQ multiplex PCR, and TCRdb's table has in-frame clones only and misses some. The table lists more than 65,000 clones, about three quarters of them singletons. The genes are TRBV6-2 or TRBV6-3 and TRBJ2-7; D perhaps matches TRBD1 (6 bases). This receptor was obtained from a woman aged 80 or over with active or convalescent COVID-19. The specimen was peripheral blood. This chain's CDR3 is CASSRPGQSREQYF. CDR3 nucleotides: TGTGCCAGCAGTCGACCCGGACAGTCCAGGGAGCAGTACTTC.